This T cell receptor beta chain came from a study of radiation and T cells in renal cell carcinoma. Sequenced by immunoSEQ multiplex PCR; TCRdb stores in-frame clones only, minus some. The table has 120,000 to 150,000 clones, about 87% seen once. Study observations and caveats: In blood, top tumor clones expanded by 2 weeks, shrinking by 4.

CDR1 SGHAT and CDR2 FQNNGV come from the germline V gene. V gave up 7 bases and J gave up 5 bases, with 9 bases separating them. The CDR3 is 11 amino acids. Comment on this clone: What it binds is unknown.

As for time point: baseline pretreatment blood. Treatment of the sample: 15 Gy SBRT to primary tumor, nephrectomy 4 weeks later. The TCR originated in a woman aged 70 to 79 with renal cell carcinoma. The rearrangement links TRBV11-2 to TRBJ2-7; D uncertain. Sample: blood, taken from a patient whose treatment included radiotherapy and nephrectomy. In DNA form, the CDR3 reads TGTGCCAGCACCCCCAAGGACGAGCAGTACTTC. Translated, it gives CASTPKDEQYF.